The clone carrying this T cell receptor (beta chain) was seen just once. The target antigen is unknown. Stated time point: week 23, last vaccination. Every vaccine dose comprised 300 ug of mutant IDH1 20-mer peptide plus topical imiquimod. The source of the sample is a study of a mutant IDH1 vaccine in newly diagnosed glioma. Study as a whole: Vaccination followed radiotherapy alone by 4-6 weeks, or accompanied temozolomide cycles. Findings of the study overall: Pseudoprogression appeared unlinked to shifts in leading peripheral T cell clonotypes.

The method was immunoSEQ multiplex PCR; TCRdb's version includes in-frame clones alone and lacks a portion of them. Among tens of thousands of clones listed, roughly 80% were seen once. CDR3 length equals 16 residues. CDR1 and CDR2 (germline): SGHRS, YFSETQ. V gave up 0 bases and J gave up 0 bases, with 9 bases separating them. The chain couples TRBV5-1 to TRBJ2-2; D unresolved. The starting material was PBMCs, obtained from a glioma patient whose treatment included an IDH1 peptide vaccine. This receptor was obtained from a middle-aged man with glioma. This CDR3 is CASSLAGQPNTGELFF. The CDR3 DNA reads TGCGCCAGCAGCTTGGCCGGGCAGCCGAACACCGGGGAGCTGTTTTTT.